The present entry profiles one T cell receptor beta chain with its context. Its antigen is currently unknown. The investigators reverse transcribed all of the isolated RNA, so they sequenced expressed TCRB transcripts. Produced via immunoSEQ multiplex PCR; TCRdb's table is partial and in-frame only. Here the sample spans 850,000 to 900,000 clones, about a sixth being singletons. One heparinised blood draw averaging roughly 100 mL was given by each donor. This record belongs to a study of beta chain features in type 1 diabetes. Findings and limits, study-wide: Whatever favoring of shorter templates PCR might show would apply equally to patients and controls. Naive, central memory and Treg TCRB repertoires seemed to resemble each other more closely in patients than they did in healthy donors. Shorter TCRB CDR3s, moderately but significantly so, marked every one of the four CD4+ subsets in Type 1 diabetes patients.

Germline-derived CDR1 and CDR2 are SGHNT and YYREEE (reference sequence). V was trimmed by 4 bases and J by 5 bases, leaving 9 bases between them. This CDR3 spans 12 amino acids. The sequence derives from a young woman in good health. The sequenced sample consisted of naive CD4+ T cells from blood. The chain combines TRBV5-4 with TRBJ1-2, with D unresolved. The DNA for the CDR3 is TGTGCCAGCAGCCAGTCAGAGTATGGCTACACCTTC. Residues: CASSQSEYGYTF.